The sequence of this T cell receptor (beta chain) was determined in a study of blood T cell repertoires in COVID-19. As for the study in general: Samples taken during acute and convalescent COVID-19 were collected in the United States, Italy and Spain. The cDNA or gDNA used as material had been derived from T cells, B-cell-depleted T cells, or PBMCs.

Authors' processing steps: Reference gene primer amplification yielded estimated nucleated cell counts. Clones were sequenced by immunoSEQ multiplex PCR, and TCRdb holds only the in-frame ones, with some missing. The DNA gave D and trimming, while V, J and clone size come from that table. The repertoire holds fewer than 250,000 clones, with around 85% as singletons. Germline assignment: CDR1 MNHEY and CDR2 SVGEGT. The ends lost 2 bases at V and 5 bases at J; junction bases unmatched: 0. The CDR3 consists of 14 residues. The sequenced material came from peripheral blood. The receptor comes from a woman aged 55-70 years with active or convalescent COVID-19. V is TRBV6-2 or TRBV6-3 and J is TRBJ2-1; 10 bases agree with TRBD2. CDR3 in DNA: TGTGCCAGCAGTTACCTAGCGGGGGACAATGAGCAGTTCTTC. Protein product: CASSYLAGDNEQFF.